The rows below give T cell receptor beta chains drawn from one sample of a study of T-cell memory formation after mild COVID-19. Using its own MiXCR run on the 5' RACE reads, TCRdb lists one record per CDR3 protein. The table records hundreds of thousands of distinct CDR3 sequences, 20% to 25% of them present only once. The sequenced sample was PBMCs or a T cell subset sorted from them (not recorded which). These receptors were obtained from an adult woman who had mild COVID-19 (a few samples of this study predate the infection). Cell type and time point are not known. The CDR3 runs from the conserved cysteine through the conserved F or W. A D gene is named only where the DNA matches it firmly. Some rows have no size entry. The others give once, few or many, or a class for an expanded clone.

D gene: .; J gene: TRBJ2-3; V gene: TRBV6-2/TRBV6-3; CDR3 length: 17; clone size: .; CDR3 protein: CASSSPLSGRGTDTQYF; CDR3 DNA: TGTGCCAGCAGTTCCCCCCTCAGCGGTCGTGGCACAGATACGCAGTATTTT
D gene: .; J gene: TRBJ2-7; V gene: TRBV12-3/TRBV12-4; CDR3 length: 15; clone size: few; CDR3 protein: CASSARARGSYEQYF; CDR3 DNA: TGTGCCAGCAGTGCCCGGGCCCGGGGGTCCTACGAGCAGTACTTC
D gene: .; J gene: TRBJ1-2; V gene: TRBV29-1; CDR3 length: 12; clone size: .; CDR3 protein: CSVGVSLGGYTF; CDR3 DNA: TGCAGCGTTGGAGTTTCACTGGGAGGCTACACCTTC
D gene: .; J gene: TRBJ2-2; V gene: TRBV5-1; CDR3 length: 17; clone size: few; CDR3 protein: CASSLSPGRQSTGELFF; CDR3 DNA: TGCGCCAGCAGCTTGAGCCCCGGGAGACAGAGCACCGGGGAGCTGTTTTTT
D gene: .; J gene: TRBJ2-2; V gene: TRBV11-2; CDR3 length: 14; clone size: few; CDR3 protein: CASIADLRAGELFF; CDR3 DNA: TGTGCCAGCATCGCAGACTTGCGAGCCGGGGAGCTGTTTTTT
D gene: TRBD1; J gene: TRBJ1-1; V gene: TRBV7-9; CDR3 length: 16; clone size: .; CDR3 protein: CASSLALGQGDTEAFF; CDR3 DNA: TGTGCCAGCAGCTTAGCGCTGGGACAGGGGGACACTGAAGCTTTCTTT
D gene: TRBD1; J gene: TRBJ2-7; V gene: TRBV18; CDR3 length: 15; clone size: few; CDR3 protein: CASSPPDRDRYEQYF; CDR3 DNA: TGTGCCAGCTCACCCCCGGACAGGGATCGCTACGAGCAGTACTTC
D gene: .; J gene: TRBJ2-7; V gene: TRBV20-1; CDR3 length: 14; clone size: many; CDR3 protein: CSASGGVWSYEQYF; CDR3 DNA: TGCAGTGCTAGCGGGGGCGTATGGTCCTACGAGCAGTACTTC
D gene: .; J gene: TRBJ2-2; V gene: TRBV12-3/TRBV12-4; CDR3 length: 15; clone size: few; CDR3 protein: CASSLTDPNTGELFF; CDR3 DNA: TGTGCCAGCAGTTTGACAGATCCGAACACCGGGGAGCTGTTTTTT
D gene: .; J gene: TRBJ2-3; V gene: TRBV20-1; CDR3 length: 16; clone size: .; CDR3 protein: CSARKPTGHPTDTQYF; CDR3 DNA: TGCAGTGCTAGAAAACCGACGGGACACCCCACAGATACGCAGTATTTT
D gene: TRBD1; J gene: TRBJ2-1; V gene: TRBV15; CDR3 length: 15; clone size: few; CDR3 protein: CATSREQTGGNEQFF; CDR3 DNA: TGTGCCACCAGCAGAGAACAGACAGGGGGAAATGAGCAGTTCTTC
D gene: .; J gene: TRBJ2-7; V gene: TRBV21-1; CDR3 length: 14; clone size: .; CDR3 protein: CASSTQGGIYEQYF; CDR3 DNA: TGTGCCAGCAGCACCCAGGGGGGGATCTACGAGCAGTACTTC
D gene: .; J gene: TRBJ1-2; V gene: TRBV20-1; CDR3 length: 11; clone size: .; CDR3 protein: CSAPGFYGYTF; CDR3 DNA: TGCAGTGCTCCAGGATTCTATGGCTACACCTTC
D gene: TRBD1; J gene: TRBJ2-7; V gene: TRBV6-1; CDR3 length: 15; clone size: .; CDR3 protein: CASSDWEGQGYEQYF; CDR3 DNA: TGTGCCAGCAGTGACTGGGAGGGACAGGGCTACGAGCAGTACTTC
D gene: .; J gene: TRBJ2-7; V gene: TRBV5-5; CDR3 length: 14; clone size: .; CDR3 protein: CASSLWTETYEQYF; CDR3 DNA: TGTGCCAGCAGCCTCTGGACGGAGACCTACGAGCAGTACTTC
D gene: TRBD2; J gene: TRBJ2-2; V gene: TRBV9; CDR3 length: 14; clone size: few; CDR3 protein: CASAGGPGTGELFF; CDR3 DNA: TGTGCCAGCGCGGGAGGTCCGGGCACCGGGGAGCTGTTTTTT
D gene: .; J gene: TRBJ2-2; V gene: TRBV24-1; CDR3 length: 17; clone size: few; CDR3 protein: CATSERKMTGLTGELFF; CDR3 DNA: TGTGCCACCAGTGAGAGAAAGATGACAGGACTCACCGGGGAGCTGTTTTTT
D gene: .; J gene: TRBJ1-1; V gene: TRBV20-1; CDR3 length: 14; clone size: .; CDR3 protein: CSAPSGGKSPEAFF; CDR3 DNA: TGCAGTGCTCCCTCGGGGGGAAAGAGCCCTGAAGCTTTCTTT
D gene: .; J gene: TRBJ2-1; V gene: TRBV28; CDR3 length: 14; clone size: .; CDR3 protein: CASSFLGGGNEQFF; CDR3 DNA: TGTGCCAGCAGTTTTCTTGGAGGGGGCAATGAGCAGTTCTTC
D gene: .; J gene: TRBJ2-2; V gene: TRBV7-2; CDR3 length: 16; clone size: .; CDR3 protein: CASSLALRTATGELFF; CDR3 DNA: TGTGCCAGCAGCTTAGCACTTAGGACCGCCACCGGGGAGCTGTTTTTT
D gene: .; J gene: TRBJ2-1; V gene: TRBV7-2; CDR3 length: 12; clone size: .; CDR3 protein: CASSPRPEDPSF; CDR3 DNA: TGTGCCAGCAGCCCCCGTCCGGAGGACCCGTCCTTC
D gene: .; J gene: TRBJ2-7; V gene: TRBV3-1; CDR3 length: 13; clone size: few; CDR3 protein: CATKRAGSYEQYF; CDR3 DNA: TGTGCCACCAAAAGGGCCGGTTCCTACGAGCAGTACTTC
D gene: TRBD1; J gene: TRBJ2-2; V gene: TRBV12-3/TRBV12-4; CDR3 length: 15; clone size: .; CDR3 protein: CASSRDRANTGELFF; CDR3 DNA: TGTGCCAGCAGTCGTGACAGGGCGAACACCGGGGAGCTGTTTTTT
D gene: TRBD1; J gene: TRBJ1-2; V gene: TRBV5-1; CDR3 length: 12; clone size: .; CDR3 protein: CASSSTGDGYTF; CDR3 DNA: TGCGCCAGCAGCTCGACAGGGGACGGCTACACCTTC
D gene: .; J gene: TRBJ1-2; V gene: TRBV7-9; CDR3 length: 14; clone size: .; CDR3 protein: CASSRPLVLWGYTF; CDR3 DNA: TGTGCCAGCAGCCGTCCTTTGGTGCTTTGGGGCTACACCTTC
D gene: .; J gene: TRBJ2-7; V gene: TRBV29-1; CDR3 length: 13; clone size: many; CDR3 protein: CSVSQGLIYEQYF; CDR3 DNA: TGCAGCGTTTCACAGGGACTCATTTACGAGCAGTACTTC
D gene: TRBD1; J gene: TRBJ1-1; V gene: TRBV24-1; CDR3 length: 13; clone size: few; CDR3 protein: CATRSGTELEAFF; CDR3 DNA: TGTGCCACCAGGTCGGGGACAGAGCTTGAAGCTTTCTTT
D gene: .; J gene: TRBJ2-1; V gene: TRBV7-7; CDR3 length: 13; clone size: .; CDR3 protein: CASSSGRYNEQFF; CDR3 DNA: TGTGCCAGCAGCTCTGGACGGTACAATGAGCAGTTCTTC
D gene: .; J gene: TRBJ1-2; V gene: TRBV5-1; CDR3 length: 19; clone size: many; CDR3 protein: CASSLGHRDPSSGHYGYTF; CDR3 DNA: TGCGCCAGCAGCTTGGGGCACCGGGACCCCTCTTCTGGGCATTATGGCTACACCTTC
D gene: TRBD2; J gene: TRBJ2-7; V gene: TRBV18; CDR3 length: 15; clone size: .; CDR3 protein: CASSPGLAAGYEQYF; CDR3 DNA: TGTGCCAGCTCACCGGGACTAGCTGCGGGGTACGAGCAGTACTTC
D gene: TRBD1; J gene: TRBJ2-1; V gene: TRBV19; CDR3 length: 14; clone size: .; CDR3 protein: CASSDRGRYNEQFF; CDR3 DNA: TGTGCCAGTAGCGACAGGGGGCGTTACAATGAGCAGTTCTTC
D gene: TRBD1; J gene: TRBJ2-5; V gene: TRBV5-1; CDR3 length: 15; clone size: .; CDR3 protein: CASSLAQGAGETQYF; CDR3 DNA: TGCGCCAGCAGCTTGGCGCAGGGGGCCGGCGAGACCCAGTACTTC
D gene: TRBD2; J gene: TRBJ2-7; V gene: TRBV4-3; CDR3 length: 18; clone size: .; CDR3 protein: CASSQEPAGAIISPEQYF; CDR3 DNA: TGCGCCAGCAGCCAAGAACCAGCGGGAGCGATAATCTCTCCCGAGCAGTACTTC
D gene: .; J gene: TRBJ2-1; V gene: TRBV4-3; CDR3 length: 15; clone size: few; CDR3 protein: CASSQDNTAYNEQFF; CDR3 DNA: TGCGCCAGCAGCCAAGATAATACAGCCTACAATGAGCAGTTCTTC
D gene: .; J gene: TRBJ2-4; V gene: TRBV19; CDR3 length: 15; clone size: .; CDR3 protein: CASSIGLIAKNIQYF; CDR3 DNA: TGTGCCAGTAGTATAGGACTTATAGCCAAAAACATTCAGTACTTC
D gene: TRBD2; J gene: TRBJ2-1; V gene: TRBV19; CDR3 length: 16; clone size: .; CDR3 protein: CASSIVSGSSYNEQFF; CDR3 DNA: TGTGCCAGTAGTATTGTCAGCGGGAGCTCCTACAATGAGCAGTTCTTC
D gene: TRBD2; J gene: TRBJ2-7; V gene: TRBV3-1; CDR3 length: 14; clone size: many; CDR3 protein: CASSLLAGAYEQYF; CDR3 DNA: TGTGCCAGCAGCCTATTAGCGGGGGCCTACGAGCAGTACTTC
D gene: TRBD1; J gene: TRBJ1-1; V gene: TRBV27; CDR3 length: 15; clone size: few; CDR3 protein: CASSLRTGQNTEAFF; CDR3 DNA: TGTGCCAGCAGTCTAAGGACAGGGCAGAACACTGAAGCTTTCTTT
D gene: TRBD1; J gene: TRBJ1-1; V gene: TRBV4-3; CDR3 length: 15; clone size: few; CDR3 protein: CASSQGTGGWTEAFF; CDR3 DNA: TGCGCCAGCAGCCAAGGGACAGGGGGCTGGACTGAAGCTTTCTTT
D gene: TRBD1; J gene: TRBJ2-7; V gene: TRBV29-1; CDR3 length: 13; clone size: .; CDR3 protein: CSVGDRAAYEQYF; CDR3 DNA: TGCAGCGTTGGGGACAGGGCGGCCTACGAGCAGTACTTC
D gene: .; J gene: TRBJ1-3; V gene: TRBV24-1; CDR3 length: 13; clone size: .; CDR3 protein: CATSPGYGNTIYF; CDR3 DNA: TGTGCCACCAGTCCAGGGTATGGAAACACCATATATTTT
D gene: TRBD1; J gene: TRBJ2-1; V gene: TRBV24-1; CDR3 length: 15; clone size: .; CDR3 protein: CATSDLTGGLVEQFF; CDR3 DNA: TGTGCCACCAGTGATTTGACAGGGGGATTAGTTGAGCAGTTCTTC
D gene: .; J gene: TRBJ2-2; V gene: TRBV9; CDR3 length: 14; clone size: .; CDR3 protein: CASSVGLNTGELFF; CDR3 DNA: TGTGCCAGCAGCGTAGGGCTTAACACCGGGGAGCTGTTTTTT
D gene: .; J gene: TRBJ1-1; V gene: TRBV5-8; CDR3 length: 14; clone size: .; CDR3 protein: CASSLVWRNTEAFF; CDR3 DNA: TGTGCCAGCAGCTTGGTGTGGCGGAACACTGAAGCTTTCTTT
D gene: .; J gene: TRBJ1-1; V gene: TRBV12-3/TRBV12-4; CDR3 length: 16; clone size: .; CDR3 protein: CASSPPVGGGDTEAFF; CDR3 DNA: TGTGCCAGCAGTCCACCGGTAGGGGGAGGGGACACTGAAGCTTTCTTT
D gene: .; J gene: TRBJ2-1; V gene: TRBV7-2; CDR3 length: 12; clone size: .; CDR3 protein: CASSLRGYEQFF; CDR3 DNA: TGTGCCAGCAGCTTACGGGGCTATGAGCAGTTCTTC
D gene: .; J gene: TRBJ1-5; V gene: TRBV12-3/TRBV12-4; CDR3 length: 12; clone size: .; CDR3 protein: CASSREGQPQHF; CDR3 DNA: TGTGCCAGCAGCCGCGAGGGGCAGCCCCAGCATTTT
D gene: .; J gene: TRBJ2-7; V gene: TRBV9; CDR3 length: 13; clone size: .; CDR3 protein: CASSPGLPYEQYF; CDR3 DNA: TGTGCCAGCAGCCCGGGACTCCCCTACGAGCAGTACTTC
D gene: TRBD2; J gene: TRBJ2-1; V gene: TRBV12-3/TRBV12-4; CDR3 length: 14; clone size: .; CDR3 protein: CATRTSGGYNEQFF; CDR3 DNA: TGTGCCACCAGAACTAGCGGAGGCTACAATGAGCAGTTCTTC
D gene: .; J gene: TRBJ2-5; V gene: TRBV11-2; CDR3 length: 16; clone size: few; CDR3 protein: CASSLGSLRGQETQYF; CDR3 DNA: TGTGCCAGCAGCCTTGGAAGCCTCCGGGGCCAAGAGACCCAGTACTTC
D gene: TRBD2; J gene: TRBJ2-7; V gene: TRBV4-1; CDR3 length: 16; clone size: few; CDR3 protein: CASSQGTSDGSYEQYF; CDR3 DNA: TGCGCCAGCAGCCAAGGGACTAGCGACGGTTCCTACGAGCAGTACTTC
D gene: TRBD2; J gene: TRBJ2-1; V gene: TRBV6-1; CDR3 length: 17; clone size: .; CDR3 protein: CASSGERGGQGLNEQFF; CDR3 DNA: TGTGCCAGCAGTGGAGAGCGGGGGGGCCAAGGGTTGAATGAGCAGTTCTTC
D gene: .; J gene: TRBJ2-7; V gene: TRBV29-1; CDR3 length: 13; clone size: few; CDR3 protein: CSARNLFTYEQYF; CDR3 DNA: TGCAGCGCACGTAACCTGTTCACCTACGAGCAGTACTTC
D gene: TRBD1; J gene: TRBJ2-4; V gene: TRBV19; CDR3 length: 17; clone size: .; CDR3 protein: CASSNRGTGVAKNIQYF; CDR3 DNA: TGTGCCAGTAGTAACCGGGGGACAGGGGTGGCCAAAAACATTCAGTACTTC